In its sample, the clone carrying this TCR beta chain was seen once. Its specificity is unknown. Per the germline V gene, CDR1 is MNHNS and CDR2 is SASEGT. V dropped 1 base and J dropped 6 bases, with 7 bases sitting between them. This CDR3 comprises 14 residues. The data were obtained in a study of immune evolution from preneoplasia to lung adenocarcinoma. Assay: immunoSEQ multiplex PCR; the TCRdb copy retains only in-frame clones and omits some. Found here are about 7,800 clones, roughly 72% of them singletons; the top ten hold under 14%. Whole-study findings and limits: Highest clonality occurred in KRAS-mutant, not EGFR-mutant or double wild-type, nodules.

Each case's diagnosis was confirmed by two pathologists on H&E. The sequence derives from an older donor with lung adenocarcinoma. Some clones in this sample may be carry-over from other donors' samples. What was sequenced was FFPE lung adenocarcinoma in situ tissue. V gene TRBV6-1 combines with J gene TRBJ1-6; D is unresolved. CDR3: CASSEGQFNSPLHF. The CDR3 DNA sequence: TGTGCCAGCAGTGAAGGGCAGTTTAATTCACCCCTCCACTTT.